This TCR beta chain was obtained from a study of shared clonotypes between healthy human individuals. This CDR3 comprises 15 residues. CDR1 is SGHVS and CDR2 is FQNEAQ in the germline V gene. V was trimmed by 6 bases and J by 9 bases, leaving 21 bases between them. Here immunoSEQ multiplex PCR was the method, and the copy in TCRdb shows in-frame clones only, minus some. The profile shows 800,000 to 1,200,000 clones, 75% to 80% of them singletons. This clone was detected once. The receptor's source is a man younger than 30 in good health. Some clones in this sample may be carry-over from other donors' samples. The sequencing sample was made of memory CD4+ T cells from PBMCs. As to subset: CD45RA-negative fraction. The V and J genes are TRBV7-8 and TRBJ2-1; D perhaps matches TRBD2 (5 bases). The CDR3: CASSLNKEAKIEQFF. CDR3 coding DNA: TGTGCCAGCAGTCTGAACAAGGAGGCTAAGATTGAGCAGTTCTTC.